These 19 T cell receptor beta chains came from one sample sequenced in a study of blood T cells in healthy people across ages. It was with a sample-barcoded 5' primer and a J-beta primer mix that a second PCR of roughly 7 to 11 cycles was run. TCRdb independently ran MiXCR on the 5' RACE reads; one entry per CDR3 protein. There are 1.2 million to 1.5 million distinct CDR3 sequences in the sample; roughly 60% occur only once, and under 8.5% lies in the top ten. Sequencing used blood. These receptors were taken from a man aged 18-30 years in good health.

The V gene is TRBV20-1, the J gene TRBJ2-5, with D unresolved. Germline CDR1 reads DFQATT; CDR2 reads SNEGSKA (reference sequence). V dropped 6 bases and J dropped 2 bases, with 13 bases sitting between them. The CDR3 spans 13 residues. In nucleotides, the CDR3 is TGCAGTGCCCCTGACAAATTACAAGAGACCCAGTACTTC. Encoded protein: CSAPDKLQETQYF.

V usage is TRBV2 and J usage is TRBJ2-3, with 11 nucleotides matching TRBD1. The CDR3 runs 16 residues. J lost 4 bases, V lost 2 bases, and 5 bases had no gene match. Per the germline V gene, CDR1 is SNHLY and CDR2 is FYNNEI. As DNA, the CDR3 is TGTGCCAGCAGTGAACCCCGGACAGGGGGCGCAGATACGCAGTATTTT. It yields the protein CASSEPRTGGADTQYF.

The V and J genes are TRBV20-1 and TRBJ2-7; TRBD2 is a possible D gene (5 bases). The J call is uncertain, as TRBJ2-4 better fits the DNA end. Germline V lookup: CDR1 DFQATT, CDR2 SNEGSKA (reference sequence). The CDR3 has 14 residues. CDR3: CSANGKGAKNIQYF. The CDR3 nucleotides are TGCAGTGCTAACGGCAAGGGAGCAAAAAACATTCAGTACTTC.

The chain couples TRBV28 to TRBJ1-5; weak D call: TRBD1 (6 bases). From germline, CDR1 is MDHEN and CDR2 SYDVKM. V was clipped by 3 bases and J by 4 bases, with 13 bases between them. CDR3 length equals 15 residues. CDR3 in DNA: TGTGCCAGCAGTTTGAGGGGGGGCTTAAATCAGCCCCAGCATTTT. This sequence encodes CASSLRGGLNQPQHF. Based on the CDR3 plus reference TRBV28 and TRBJ1-5, the full variable domain is DVKVTQSSRYLVKRTGEKVFLECVQDMDHENMFWYRQDPGLGLRLIYFSYDVKMKEKGDIPEGYSVSREKKERFSLILESASTNQTSMYLCASSLRGGLNQPQHFGDGTRLSIL.

This clonotype turned up a few times. The CDR3 region has the DNA TGCAGCGTTGACGGCGAGCAGTTCTTC. As protein: CSVDGEQFF. V is TRBV29-1 and J is TRBJ2-1; no clear D gene. Per the germline V gene, CDR1 is SQVTM and CDR2 is ANQGSEA. The germline V and J ends were trimmed by 3 bases and 10 bases, with 4 bases remaining between them. CDR3 size: 9 residues.

The chain combines TRBV27 with TRBJ2-7; 8 nucleotides agree with TRBD1. This CDR3 contains 14 residues. V lost 5 bases and J lost 5; bases outside the gene matches: 8. In germline, CDR1 is MNHEY, CDR2 SMNVEV (reference sequence). This CDR3 is CASSQRQGINEQYF. In DNA form, the CDR3 reads TGTGCCAGCAGTCAGCGACAGGGGATAAACGAGCAGTACTTC.

This clonotype was found a few times. This chain joins TRBV6-6 and TRBJ2-5; D gene unclear. The CDR3 extends over 11 amino acids. Germline V gene lookup returns CDR1 MNHNY and CDR2 SVGAGI (reference sequence). Trimming cost V 2 bases and J 5 bases, with 3 bases left between them. DNA of the CDR3: TGTGCCAGCAGTTACGATGAGACCCAGTACTTC. Its protein product is CASSYDETQYF.

This rearrangement joins TRBV4-2 to TRBJ2-3, with 8 bases fitting TRBD2. Losses at the gene ends were 0 bases for V and 6 bases for J; bases not matched to a gene: 8. The CDR3 consists of 16 residues. Germline loops: CDR1 LGHNA, CDR2 YNFKEQ. CDR3 sequence (DNA): TGTGCCAGCAGCCAAGACCCAGCGGGGGTAGGGGATACGCAGTATTTT. Encoded protein: CASSQDPAGVGDTQYF.

Remarks on this clonotype: An end of the junction does not agree with germline; a read error may underlie this. The chain employs TRBV29-1 and TRBJ2-3, with D tentatively TRBD1 or TRBD2 (6 bases each). This CDR3 spans 12 amino acids. Germline CDR1 is SQVTM and CDR2 is ANQGSEA. The CDR3: CNGGSGTDTRYF. The CDR3 nucleotides are TGCAACGGGGGCTCTGGCACAGATACGCGGTATTTT.

The genes are TRBV5-1 and TRBJ1-1, with 9 bases fitting TRBD1. Germline loops: CDR1 SGHRS, CDR2 YFSETQ. Trimming at V came to 5 bases and at J to 6 bases, leaving 11 bases not matched to a gene. The length of the CDR3 is 15 residues. The CDR3 DNA reads as TGCGCCAGCAGACTAGTGACAGGGGGAAGCGCTGAAGCTTTCTTT. Residues: CASRLVTGGSAEAFF.

The sample holds a few counts of this clonotype. This rearrangement joins TRBV13 to TRBJ1-2; D ambiguous. The CDR3 is 15 amino acids. The germline V gene encodes CDR1 PRHDT and CDR2 FYEKMQ (reference sequence). Trimming pared 0 bases from V and 4 bases from J, leaving 12 bases between. CDR3 sequence reads: CASSLGWMAGYGYTF. The CDR3 region has the DNA TGTGCCAGCAGCTTAGGCTGGATGGCGGGCTATGGCTACACCTTC.

V and J are TRBV7-9 and TRBJ2-2; TRBD1 agrees at 8 bases. V shed 5 bases and J 6 bases; nucleotides not matched to a gene: 11. CDR1 is SEHNR, CDR2 FQNEAQ, per germline (reference sequence). The CDR3 is 16 amino acids. CDR3 in amino acids: CASSPGQGSTAGELFF. Written as DNA, the CDR3 is TGTGCCAGCAGCCCTGGACAGGGTTCAACCGCCGGGGAGCTGTTTTTT.

This chain uses TRBV6-5 with TRBJ2-7; D may match TRBD1 or TRBD2 (5 bases each). Looked up from germline, CDR1 is MNHEY and CDR2 is SVGAGI. The CDR3 sequence is 13 residues long. V was trimmed by 2 bases and J by 5 bases, leaving 10 bases between them. The CDR3 spells CASSYPGLHEQYF. CDR3 DNA: TGTGCCAGCAGTTACCCGGGGCTCCACGAGCAGTACTTC.

The gene calls are TRBV4-1 and TRBJ2-5; 9 nucleotides line up with TRBD1. V gave up 2 bases and J gave up 3 bases; unmatched junction bases: 7. Germline CDR1 is MGHRA and CDR2 is YSYEKL. The CDR3 covers 16 residues. CDR3 loop: CASSQTPGQGEETQYF. The CDR3 DNA reads as TGCGCCAGCAGCCAAACCCCGGGACAGGGAGAAGAGACCCAGTACTTC.

The chain is built from TRBV6-5 and TRBJ2-5; D ambiguous. Deletions cut 0 bases from V and 1 base from J, with 12 bases between. The CDR3 covers 16 residues. Germline V CDR1 and CDR2: MNHEY, SVGAGI. The CDR3 coding sequence is TGTGCCAGCAGTTACTCGCGCGGACCACGCCAAGAGACCCAGTACTTC. As protein: CASSYSRGPRQETQYF.

This clonotype came up once. The chain carries TRBV20-1 and TRBJ1-2, with 7 bases fitting TRBD1. The CDR3 runs 12 residues. Germline V gene lookup returns CDR1 DFQATT and CDR2 SNEGSKA (reference sequence). The DNA for the CDR3 is TGCAGCTTGACAGGGACTAACTATGGCTACACCTTC. It codes for CSLTGTNYGYTF.

The rearrangement uses TRBV14 and TRBJ2-5; the D is unclear. CDR3 size: 15 residues. Germline CDR1 is SGHDN and CDR2 is FVKESK. Trimming took 4 bases from V and 4 from J, leaving 16 bases between them. The CDR3 DNA reads TGTGCCAGCAGCCTTAGACCGGATTTGCGAGAGACCCAGTACTTC. This gives the protein CASSLRPDLRETQYF.

This chain uses TRBV2 with TRBJ2-1; a possible D gene is TRBD1 (6 bases). The CDR3 spans 14 residues. The germline V gene has CDR1 SNHLY and CDR2 FYNNEI. Trimming took 7 bases from V and 3 from J, leaving 13 bases between them. The chain's CDR3 is CASKGDIYYNEQFF. The CDR3 DNA reads as TGTGCCAGCAAGGGGGACATTTACTACAATGAGCAGTTCTTC.

V is TRBV5-5 and J is TRBJ1-5; weak D call: TRBD1 (6 bases). Per the germline V gene, CDR1 is SGHKS and CDR2 is YYEKEE (reference sequence). V was clipped by 6 bases and J by 2 bases, with 15 bases between them. The CDR3 is 15 residues long. In nucleotides, the CDR3 is TGTGCCAGCAACCGGGGGCCGACTGGCAATCAGCCCCAGCATTTT. This codes for CASNRGPTGNQPQHF.